What follows are 6 T cell receptor beta chains derived from one specimen sequenced in a study of identical twins (dated by TCRdb to 2016 to 2018). The library was built by means of 5' RACE. Sequencing was carried out with an Illumina HiSeq 2000. TCRdb trimmed the raw reads at Q25, called clones with MiXCR and kept productive beta chains. A single entry per CDR3 protein holds the most common genes and DNA from its merged rows. The sample yields about 810,000 distinct CDR3 sequences; roughly 12% were counted once. The ten largest make up around 1.6% of the sample. This sample was shared with a second study, whose subject was yellow fever vaccine responses in identical twins.

The sample was PBMCs. These receptors all come from a woman aged 18 to 35 in good health.

This clonotype appeared a few times. V and J are TRBV12-3 or TRBV12-4 and TRBJ2-1; no reliable D call. Trimming shortened V by 6 bases and J by 0 bases, and 18 bases separated the two germline ends. This CDR3 has 17 amino acids. The CDR3 here is CASRLRGGFSSYNEQFF. CDR3 in DNA: TGTGCCAGCAGGTTACGCGGCGGTTTTAGCTCCTACAATGAGCAGTTCTTC.

In this sample, this clonotype turned up a few times. V gene TRBV7-9 combines with J gene TRBJ1-3; D gene ambiguous. V lost 2 bases to trimming and J lost 7 bases, with 6 bases between them. CDR3 length: 12 residues. Germline loops: CDR1 SEHNR, CDR2 FQNEAQ (reference sequence). This CDR3 reads CASSLSLNTIYF. As DNA, the CDR3 is TGTGCCAGCAGCTTATCCCTGAACACCATATATTTT.

This clonotype was observed a handful of times. The V call is TRBV9, the J call TRBJ2-2; D possibly matches TRBD1 or TRBD2 (7 bases each). Trimming pared 3 bases from V and 6 bases from J, leaving 15 bases between. The CDR3 spans 15 residues. Germline V gene lookup returns CDR1 SGDLS and CDR2 YYNGEE. The CDR3 nucleotides read TGTGCCAGCAGCGGGGAGGGGGCGCTCGCCGGGGAGCTGTTTTTT. Its translation is CASSGEGALAGELFF.

The V and J genes are TRBV5-1 and TRBJ2-3; D gene unclear. V lost 0 bases to trimming and J lost 4 bases, with 12 bases between them. This CDR3 has 15 residues. Germline CDR1 SGHRS, CDR2 YFSETQ. This chain's CDR3 is CASSLDSNGADTQYF. For the CDR3, the DNA is TGCGCCAGCAGCTTGGATAGTAATGGGGCAGATACGCAGTATTTT.

The chain recombines TRBV6-1 with TRBJ2-7; possible D gene TRBD1, 6 bases. Germline-derived CDR1 and CDR2 are MNHNS and SASEGT. This CDR3 comprises 15 residues. V gave up 5 bases and J gave up 1 base, with 15 bases separating them. The CDR3 DNA reads TGTGCCAGCAGTCCCGACAGGCTTTCATCCTACGAGCAGTACGTC. Its protein is CASSPDRLSSYEQYV.

This clonotype was counted ten times or more. The CDR3 DNA reads as TGCGCCAGCAGCTTGAGCGGGAGAAACCCAAATGAGCAGTTCTTC. It specifies CASSLSGRNPNEQFF. The gene calls are TRBV5-1 and TRBJ2-1, with 8 positions matching TRBD2. Germline loops: CDR1 SGHRS, CDR2 YFSETQ. V gave up 1 base and J gave up 7 bases; unmatched junction bases: 7. The CDR3 has 15 residues.